These 20 T cell receptor beta chains originate from one sample sequenced in a study of beta chain features in type 1 diabetes. The sequenced template was cDNA made from the entire isolated RNA. Sequencing used immunoSEQ multiplex PCR; TCRdb keeps in-frame clones, though not all of them. This sample yields 550,000 to 850,000 clones, of which over 10% are seen a single time; less than 0.025% belongs to the top ten. Regarding the study as a whole: People with Type 1 diabetes carried modestly yet significantly shorter TCRB CDR3s in all four CD4+ subsets.

These receptors' antigens are unknown. What was sequenced was naive CD4+ T cells from blood. These receptors originate from a man between 18 and 29 years old with type 1 diabetes.

The V gene is TRBV15, the J gene TRBJ2-2; D is perhaps TRBD1 or TRBD2 (7 bases each). V lost 6 bases and J lost 6, with 14 bases in between. CDR3 length: 14 residues. The germline V gene encodes CDR1 LNHNV and CDR2 YYDKDF (reference sequence). The CDR3: CATRPGRGPGELFF. The CDR3 region has the DNA TGTGCCACCAGGCCAGGGAGGGGGCCCGGGGAGCTGTTTTTT. The entire variable domain, with the rest obtained from reference TRBV15 and TRBJ2-2, is as follows: DAMVIQNPRYQVTQFGKPVTLSCSQTLNHNVMYWYQQKSSQAPKLLFHYYDKDFNNEADTPDNFQSRRPNTSFCFLDIRSPGLGDTAMYLCATRPGRGPGELFFGEGSRLTVL.

This clone was seen a handful of times. The rearrangement links TRBV25-1 to TRBJ1-2; maybe TRBD1 (5 bases). Germline V lookup: CDR1 MGHDK, CDR2 SYGVNS. The V end lost 4 bases, the J end lost 4 bases, and 13 bases lay between the germline ends. There are 14 residues in the CDR3. As DNA, the CDR3 is TGTGCCAGCAGTGCAGAGGGGCCAGGCTATGGCTACACCTTC. It specifies CASSAEGPGYGYTF.

The V and J genes are TRBV10-3 and TRBJ1-1; the match to TRBD1 covers 11 bases. The germline V gene encodes CDR1 ENHRY and CDR2 SYGVKD. The CDR3 loop spans 13 amino acids. V lost 8 bases, J lost 6 bases, and 5 bases stayed unmatched. The DNA for the CDR3 is TGTGCCATCGGCGGACAGGGGGCCGCTGAAGCTTTCTTT. Encoded protein: CAIGGQGAAEAFF.

This clone was seen only a few times. The V call is TRBV18, the J call TRBJ2-5, with 9 positions matching TRBD2. Germline V lookup: CDR1 KGHSH, CDR2 LQKENI. The V and J ends lost 5 bases and 5 bases, in that order; junction bases with no gene match: 9. The CDR3 has 15 residues. This chain's CDR3 is CASSVLRTSAETQYF. Here the CDR3 DNA reads TGTGCCAGCTCAGTTCTCAGGACTAGCGCGGAGACCCAGTACTTC.

J is TRBJ2-2 and V is TRBV7-3; TRBD1 agrees at 7 bases. With 2 bases clipped from V and 5 bases from J, the junction kept 2 bases outside the gene matches. The germline V gene encodes CDR1 SGHTA and CDR2 FQGTGA. This CDR3 region has 14 residues. The CDR3 protein is CASSLGTVTGELFF. For the CDR3, the DNA is TGTGCCAGCAGCTTAGGGACAGTTACCGGGGAGCTGTTTTTT. The full variable domain, rest sourced from reference TRBV7-3 and TRBJ2-2, is GAGVSQTPSNKVTEKGKYVELRCDPISGHTALYWYRQSLGQGPEFLIYFQGTGAADDSGLPNDRFFAVRPEGSVSTLKIQRTERGDSAVYLCASSLGTVTGELFFGEGSRLTVL.

The J gene is TRBJ2-5, the V gene TRBV11-3; D call uncertain. Germline loops: CDR1 SGHNT, CDR2 YENEEA. CDR3 length: 13 amino acids. With 5 bases removed from V and 1 base from J, the gap between germline ends came to 8 bases. The CDR3 loop is CASSAGFQETQYF. The CDR3 DNA reads as TGTGCCAGCAGCGCCGGCTTCCAAGAGACCCAGTACTTC. Supplemented by reference TRBV11-3 and TRBJ2-5, the full variable domain reads EAGVVQSPRYKIIEKKQPVAFWCNPISGHNTLYWYLQNLGQGPELLIRYENEEAVDDSQLPKDRFSAERLKGVDSTLKIQPAELGDSAVYLCASSAGFQETQYFGPGTRLLVL.

The chain recombines TRBV2 with TRBJ2-7; tentatively, D is TRBD1 (6 bases). The germline V gene encodes CDR1 SNHLY and CDR2 FYNNEI. This CDR3 spans 13 amino acids. V was clipped by 6 bases and J by 3 bases, with 12 bases between them. The CDR3 DNA reads TGTGCCAGCAGCCGGGACATTGGCTACGAGCAGTACTTC. Its translation is CASSRDIGYEQYF.

There are a few counts of this clone. This chain links TRBV29-1 with TRBJ1-4, with D unclear. Germline V gene data show CDR1 as SQVTM and CDR2 as ANQGSEA. This CDR3 has 12 amino acids. The V gene lost 2 bases and the J gene lost 6 bases, with 7 bases spanning the gap. DNA of the CDR3: TGCAGCGTTGAACAGGAGGATGAAAAACTGTTTTTT. Encoded protein: CSVEQEDEKLFF.

This clone was found a few times. J is TRBJ1-4 and V is TRBV6-5, with D possibly being TRBD1 (6 bases). The V gene's germline CDR1 is MNHEY and CDR2 SVGAGI. This CDR3 contains 13 residues. V was pared by 6 bases and J by 8 bases, with 13 bases between. The CDR3 reads CASRRQVGEKLFF. CDR3 bases: TGTGCCAGCAGGAGACAGGTTGGGGAAAAACTGTTTTTT.

Points on this clone: One junction end does not reproduce the germline sequence, and a read error may be involved. The chain couples TRBV7-9 to TRBJ2-1; 8 bases agree with TRBD1. Germline loops: CDR1 SEHNR, CDR2 FQNEAQ (reference sequence). This CDR3 contains 14 residues. The CDR3 reads CASSVLDRANGQFF. DNA for the CDR3: TGTGCCAGCAGCGTCTTGGACAGGGCGAATGGGCAGTTCTTC.

The table lists this clone with a few counts. The V gene is TRBV2, the J gene TRBJ2-1, with 14 positions matching TRBD2. CDR1 is SNHLY and CDR2 is FYNNEI in the germline V gene. With 6 bases clipped from V and 8 bases from J, the junction kept 0 bases outside the gene matches. This CDR3 contains 13 residues. The CDR3 here is CASRGLAGDEQFF. DNA for the CDR3: TGTGCCAGCAGGGGACTAGCGGGGGATGAGCAGTTCTTC. Looking up the rest from reference TRBV2 and TRBJ2-1 gives the full variable domain: EPEVTQTPSHQVTQMGQEVILRCVPISNHLYFYWYRQILGQKVEFLVSFYNNEISEKSEIFDDQFSVERPDGSNFTLKIRSTKLEDSAMYFCASRGLAGDEQFFGPGTRLTVL.

V usage is TRBV6-6 and J usage is TRBJ2-1; D assignment may be TRBD1 or TRBD2 (5 bases each). V was clipped by 4 bases and J by 10 bases, with 20 bases between them. In germline, CDR1 is MNHNY, CDR2 SVGAGI (reference sequence). The CDR3 runs 15 residues. The CDR3 loop reads CASSSRDGLPWEQFF. The DNA for the CDR3 is TGTGCCAGCAGTTCCCGGGACGGACTTCCATGGGAGCAGTTCTTC.

The chain recombines TRBV7-3 with TRBJ2-1, with D tentatively TRBD1 or TRBD2 (5 bases each). The length of the CDR3 is 14 residues. The V and J ends lost 4 bases and 7 bases respectively, with 14 bases between them. Looked up from germline, CDR1 is SGHTA and CDR2 is FQGTGA. Here the CDR3 reads CASSSGTGANEQFF. CDR3 coding DNA: TGTGCCAGCAGCTCCGGGACGGGCGCTAATGAGCAGTTCTTC. Supplemented by reference TRBV7-3 and TRBJ2-1, the full variable domain reads GAGVSQTPSNKVTEKGKYVELRCDPISGHTALYWYRQSLGQGPEFLIYFQGTGAADDSGLPNDRFFAVRPEGSVSTLKIQRTERGDSAVYLCASSSGTGANEQFFGPGTRLTVL.

Of note for this clone: Other DNA sequences of this sample code for an identical CDR3. The chain uses TRBV18 and TRBJ1-1; possible D gene TRBD1, 6 bases. V gave up 5 bases and J gave up 1 base, with 8 bases separating them. Germline CDR1 and CDR2: KGHSH and LQKENI. This CDR3 contains 13 residues. CDR3 bases: TGTGCCAGCTCAGAGGGGGAGAACACTGAAGCTTTCTTT. Its translation: CASSEGENTEAFF.

The table lists this clone with a few counts. The chain couples TRBV7-9 to TRBJ2-7; D might be TRBD2 (5 bases). The CDR3 length is 14 residues. V lost 5 bases and J lost 2, with 13 bases in between. In germline, CDR1 is SEHNR, CDR2 FQNEAQ (reference sequence). In DNA form, the CDR3 reads TGTGCCAGCAGCCCGGGGTCAATGCCCTACGAGCAGTACTTC. Encoded protein: CASSPGSMPYEQYF.

The rearrangement uses TRBV7-9 and TRBJ2-5; D remains unclear. Trimming pared 5 bases from V and 2 bases from J, leaving 15 bases between. The CDR3 is made up of 15 amino acids. Per the germline V gene, CDR1 is SEHNR and CDR2 is FQNEAQ (reference sequence). The CDR3 sequence: CASSRTQQSQETQYF. The CDR3 coding sequence is TGTGCCAGCAGCCGGACCCAGCAGTCTCAAGAGACCCAGTACTTC.

This chain connects TRBV27 to TRBJ2-5; a weak D match, TRBD1 (5 bases). Between the trimmed V and J ends, which lost 10 bases and 8 bases, there was a span of 20 bases. The length of the CDR3 is 13 residues. The germline V gene encodes CDR1 MNHEY and CDR2 SMNVEV (reference sequence). The CDR3 sequence: CATRAFEWETQYF. The CDR3 nucleotides read TGTGCCACCAGGGCATTCGAGTGGGAAACCCAGTACTTC.

This clone appeared a few times. This rearrangement joins TRBV4-1 to TRBJ1-1, with D tentatively TRBD1 (5 bases). Germline V gene lookup returns CDR1 MGHRA and CDR2 YSYEKL. V was cut by 1 base and J by 1 base, with 16 bases left in between. The length of the CDR3 is 17 residues. The CDR3 sequence: CASSQARVGGPNTEAFF. CDR3 nucleotides: TGCGCCAGCAGCCAAGCCCGGGTTGGGGGACCGAACACTGAAGCTTTCTTT.

V usage is TRBV7-2 and J usage is TRBJ1-5, with D uncertain. Germline V lookup: CDR1 SGHTA, CDR2 FQGNSA. This CDR3 is built from 15 residues. Trimming left V 7 bases short and J 6 bases short, with 19 bases between. The CDR3 is CASTRTVQPGQPQHF. Written as DNA, the CDR3 is TGTGCCAGCACCAGAACGGTCCAGCCGGGTCAGCCCCAGCATTTT.

The rearrangement links TRBV5-1 to TRBJ2-3; perhaps TRBD2 as D (7 bases). Germline values: CDR1 SGHRS, CDR2 YFSETQ. The CDR3 loop spans 17 amino acids. With 0 bases removed from V and 0 bases from J, the gap between germline ends came to 14 bases. CDR3 sequence (DNA): TGCGCCAGCAGCTTGGCACTCCGGGGGGCCAGCACAGATACGCAGTATTTT. Translated, it gives CASSLALRGASTDTQYF.